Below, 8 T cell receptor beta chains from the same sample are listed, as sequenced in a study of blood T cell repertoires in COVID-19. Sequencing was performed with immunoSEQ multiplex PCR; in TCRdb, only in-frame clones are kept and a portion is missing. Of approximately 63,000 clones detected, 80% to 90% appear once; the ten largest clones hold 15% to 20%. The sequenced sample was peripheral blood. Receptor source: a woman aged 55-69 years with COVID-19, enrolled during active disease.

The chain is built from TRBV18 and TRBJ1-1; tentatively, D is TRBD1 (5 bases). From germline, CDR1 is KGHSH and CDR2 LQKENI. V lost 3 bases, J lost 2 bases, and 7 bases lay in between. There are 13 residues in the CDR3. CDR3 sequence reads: CASSPQGNTEAFF. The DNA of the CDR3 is TGTGCCAGCTCACCCCAGGGAAACACTGAAGCTTTCTTT.

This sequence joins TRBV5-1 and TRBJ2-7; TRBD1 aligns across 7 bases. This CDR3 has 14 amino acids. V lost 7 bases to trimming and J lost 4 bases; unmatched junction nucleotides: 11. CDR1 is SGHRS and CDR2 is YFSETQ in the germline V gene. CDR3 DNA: TGCGCCAGCGCAAACGGACAGGTGTTGTACGAGCAGTACTTC. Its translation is CASANGQVLYEQYF.

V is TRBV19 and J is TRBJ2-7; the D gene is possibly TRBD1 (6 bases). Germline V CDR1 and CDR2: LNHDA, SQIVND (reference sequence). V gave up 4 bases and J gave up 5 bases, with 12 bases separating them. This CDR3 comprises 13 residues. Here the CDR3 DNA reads TGTGCCAGTAGTAGCGGACAGATCCACGAGCAGTACTTC. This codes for CASSSGQIHEQYF.

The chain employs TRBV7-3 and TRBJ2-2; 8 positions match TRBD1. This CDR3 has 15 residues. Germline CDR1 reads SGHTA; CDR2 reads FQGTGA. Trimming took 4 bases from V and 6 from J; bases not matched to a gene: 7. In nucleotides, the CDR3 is TGTGCCAGCAGCTCCCGGACAGGGAATTCCGGGGAGCTGTTTTTT. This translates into CASSSRTGNSGELFF.

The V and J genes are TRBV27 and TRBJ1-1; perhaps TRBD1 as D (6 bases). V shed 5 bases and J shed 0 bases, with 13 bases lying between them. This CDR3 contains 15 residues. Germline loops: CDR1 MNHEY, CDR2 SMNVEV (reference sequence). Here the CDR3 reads CASSPGGQVNTEAFF. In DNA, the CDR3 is TGTGCCAGCAGTCCTGGGGGACAAGTGAACACTGAAGCTTTCTTT.

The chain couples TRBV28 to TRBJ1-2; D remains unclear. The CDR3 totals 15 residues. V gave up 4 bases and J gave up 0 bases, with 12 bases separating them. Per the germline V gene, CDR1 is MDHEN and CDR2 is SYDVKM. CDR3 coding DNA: TGTGCCAGCAGTTCCACGGACTTAGCTAACTATGGCTACACCTTC. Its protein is CASSSTDLANYGYTF.

The CDR3 loop reads CASSIPGVAKNIQYF. The CDR3 DNA reads TGTGCCAGTAGTATCCCAGGGGTAGCCAAAAACATTCAGTACTTC. The rearrangement uses TRBV19 and TRBJ2-4; tentatively, D is TRBD1 (6 bases). Germline V lookup: CDR1 LNHDA, CDR2 SQIVND (reference sequence). The CDR3 is made up of 15 amino acids. Trimming pared 3 bases from V and 0 bases from J, leaving 9 bases between.

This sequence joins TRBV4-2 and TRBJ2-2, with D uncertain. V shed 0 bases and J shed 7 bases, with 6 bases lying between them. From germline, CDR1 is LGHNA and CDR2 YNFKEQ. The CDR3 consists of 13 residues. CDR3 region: CASSQDSSGELFF. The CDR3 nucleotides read TGTGCCAGCAGCCAAGATTCGAGCGGGGAGCTGTTTTTT.